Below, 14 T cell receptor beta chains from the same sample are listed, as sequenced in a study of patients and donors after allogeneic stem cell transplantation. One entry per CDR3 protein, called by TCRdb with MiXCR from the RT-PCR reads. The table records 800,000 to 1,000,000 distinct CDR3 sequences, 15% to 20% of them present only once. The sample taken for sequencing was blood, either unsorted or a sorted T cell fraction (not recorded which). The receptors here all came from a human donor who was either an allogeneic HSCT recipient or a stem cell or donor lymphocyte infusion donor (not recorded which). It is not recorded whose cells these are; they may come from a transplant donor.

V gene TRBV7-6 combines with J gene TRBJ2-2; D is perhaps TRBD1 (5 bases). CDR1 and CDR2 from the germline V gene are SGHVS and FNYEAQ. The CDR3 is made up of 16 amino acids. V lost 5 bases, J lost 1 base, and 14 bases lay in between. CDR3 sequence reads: CASSLLRTKNTGELFF. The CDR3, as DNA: TGTGCCAGCAGCCTCCTACGGACAAAGAACACCGGGGAGCTGTTTTTT.

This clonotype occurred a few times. The CDR3 here is CASSQGRTSGPYEQYF. As DNA, the CDR3 is TGTGCCAGCAGCCAAGGGAGGACTAGCGGACCCTACGAGCAGTACTTC. The chain employs TRBV3-1 and TRBJ2-7, with 10 bases lining up with TRBD2. The CDR3 length is 16 residues. V gave up 1 base and J gave up 2 bases; unmatched junction bases: 5. Germline CDR1 is LGHDT and CDR2 is YNNKEL (reference sequence).

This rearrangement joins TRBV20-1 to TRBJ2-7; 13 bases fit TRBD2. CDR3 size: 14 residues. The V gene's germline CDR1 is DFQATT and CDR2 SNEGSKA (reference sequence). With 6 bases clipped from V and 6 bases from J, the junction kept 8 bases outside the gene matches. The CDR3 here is CSAPRLAGGSEQYF. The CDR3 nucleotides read TGCAGTGCCCCCCGACTAGCGGGAGGATCCGAGCAGTACTTC.

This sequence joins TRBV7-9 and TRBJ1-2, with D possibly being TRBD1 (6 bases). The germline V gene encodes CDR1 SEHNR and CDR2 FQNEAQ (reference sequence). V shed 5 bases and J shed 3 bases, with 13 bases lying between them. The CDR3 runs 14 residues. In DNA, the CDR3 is TGTGCCAGCAGCCCGGCCAGGGGATACTATGGCTACACCTTC. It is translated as CASSPARGYYGYTF.

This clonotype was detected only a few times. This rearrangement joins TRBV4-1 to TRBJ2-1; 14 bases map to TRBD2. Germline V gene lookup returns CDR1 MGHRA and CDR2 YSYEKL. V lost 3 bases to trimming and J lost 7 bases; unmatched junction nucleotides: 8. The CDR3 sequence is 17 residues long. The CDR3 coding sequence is TGCGCCAGCAGCCATCTCCCGGGACTAGCGGGAGCGAATGAGCAGTTCTTC. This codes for CASSHLPGLAGANEQFF.

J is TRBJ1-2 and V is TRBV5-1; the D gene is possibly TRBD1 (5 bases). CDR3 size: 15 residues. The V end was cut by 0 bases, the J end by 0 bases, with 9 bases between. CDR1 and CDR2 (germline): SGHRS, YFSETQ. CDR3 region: CASSLAPQANYGYTF. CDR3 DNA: TGCGCCAGCAGCTTGGCGCCACAGGCTAACTATGGCTACACCTTC.

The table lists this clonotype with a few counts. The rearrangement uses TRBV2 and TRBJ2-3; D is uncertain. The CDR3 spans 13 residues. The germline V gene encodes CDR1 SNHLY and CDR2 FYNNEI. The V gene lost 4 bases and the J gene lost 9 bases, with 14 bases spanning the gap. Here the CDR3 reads CASSGDSSRTQYF. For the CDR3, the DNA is TGTGCCAGCAGTGGTGATTCTAGTAGGACGCAGTATTTT.

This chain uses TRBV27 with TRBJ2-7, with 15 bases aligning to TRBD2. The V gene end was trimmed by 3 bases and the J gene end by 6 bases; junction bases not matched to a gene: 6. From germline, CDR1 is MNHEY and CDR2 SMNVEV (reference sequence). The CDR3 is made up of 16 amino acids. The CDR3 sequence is CASSLHGLAGGSEQYF. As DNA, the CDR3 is TGTGCCAGCAGTTTGCATGGACTAGCGGGAGGGAGCGAGCAGTACTTC.

DNA of the CDR3: TGTGCCAGCCATGACGGTCGCGGGAGCTTCTACAATGAGCAGTTCTTC. Translated: CASHDGRGSFYNEQFF. The chain recombines TRBV7-8 with TRBJ2-1; 7 bases fit TRBD2. V lost 8 bases to trimming and J lost 3 bases; unmatched junction nucleotides: 13. Looked up from germline, CDR1 is SGHVS and CDR2 is FQNEAQ. The CDR3 consists of 16 residues.

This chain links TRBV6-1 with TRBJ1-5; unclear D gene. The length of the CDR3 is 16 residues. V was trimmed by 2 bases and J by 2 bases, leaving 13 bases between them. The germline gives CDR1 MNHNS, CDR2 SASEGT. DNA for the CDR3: TGTGCCAGCAGTGAATACGGGGAGGGAGGCAATCAGCCCCAGCATTTT. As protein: CASSEYGEGGNQPQHF.

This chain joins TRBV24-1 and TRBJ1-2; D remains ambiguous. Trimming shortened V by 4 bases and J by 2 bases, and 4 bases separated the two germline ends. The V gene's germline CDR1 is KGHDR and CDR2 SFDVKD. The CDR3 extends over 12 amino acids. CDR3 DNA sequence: TGTGCCACCAGTGACAGGAACTATGGCTACACCTTC. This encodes CATSDRNYGYTF.

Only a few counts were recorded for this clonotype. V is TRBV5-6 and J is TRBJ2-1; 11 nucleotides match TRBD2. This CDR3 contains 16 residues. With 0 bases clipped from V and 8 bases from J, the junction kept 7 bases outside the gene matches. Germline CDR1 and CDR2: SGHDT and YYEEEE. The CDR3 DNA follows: TGTGCCAGCAGCTTGGTGGTAGCGGGGGGGCCACATGAGCAGTTCTTC. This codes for CASSLVVAGGPHEQFF.

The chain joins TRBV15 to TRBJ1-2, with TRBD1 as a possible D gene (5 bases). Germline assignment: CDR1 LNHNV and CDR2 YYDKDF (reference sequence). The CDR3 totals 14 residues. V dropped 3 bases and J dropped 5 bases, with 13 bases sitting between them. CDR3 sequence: CATSRAGWNYGYTF. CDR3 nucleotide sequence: TGTGCCACCAGCAGGGCAGGGTGGAATTATGGCTACACCTTC.

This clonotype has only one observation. The CDR3 protein is CASARGQAYGYTF. DNA of the CDR3: TGTGCCAGCGCCCGGGGACAGGCCTATGGCTACACCTTC. The V call is TRBV11-2, the J call TRBJ1-2, with TRBD1 matching 8 bases. With V trimmed by 8 bases and J by 4 bases, 6 bases remained unmatched. The CDR3 contains 13 residues. CDR1 is SGHAT, CDR2 FQNNGV, per germline.